The clone carrying this T cell receptor (beta chain) turned up a few times. Mismatch with germline at one junction end may stem from a read error. Researchers prepared the TCRbeta library using unique molecular identifiers, the study reports. TCRdb reprocessed the PCR reads with MiXCR, giving one entry per CDR3 protein. The sample holds 450,000 to 500,000 distinct CDR3 sequences, roughly an eighth seen once. Germline V lookup: CDR1 DFQATT, CDR2 SNEGSKA (reference sequence). The CDR3 contains 14 residues. The source of the sample is a study of T-cell reconstitution after alpha-beta-depleted transplantation in children.

The specimen was PBMCs from the stem cell graft donor, collected from the stem cell graft. The J gene is TRBJ1-5, the V gene TRBV20-1; 7 positions agree with TRBD1. This receptor was obtained from a human donor who donated a stem cell graft to a child with combined immunodeficiency. The CDR3 protein is CSARDRDSNQPQHF. The CDR3 DNA reads TGCAGTGCAAGAGACAGGGATAGCAATCAGCCCCAGCATTTT.